This TCR beta chain appears in the sequencing data of a study of T-cell reconstitution after alpha-beta-depleted transplantation in children. This CDR3 comprises 16 residues. Germline V gives CDR1 SNHLY, CDR2 FYNNEI. The V end was cut by 0 bases, the J end by 0 bases, with 12 bases between. The library targeted TCRbeta and was prepared with unique molecular identifiers. TCRdb passed the PCR reads through MiXCR, listing each CDR3 protein once. The sample has roughly 170,000 distinct CDR3 sequences; approximately 6.6% are singletons. The chain joins TRBV2 to TRBJ2-7, with D possibly being TRBD1 (5 bases). This TCR was recovered from a human donor who donated a stem cell graft to a child with Wiskott-Aldrich syndrome. Sequencing used PBMCs from the stem cell graft donor, obtained from the stem cell graft. CDR3 in amino acids: CASSEARDSISYEQYF. DNA for the CDR3: TGTGCCAGCAGTGAAGCACGAGACAGCATCTCCTACGAGCAGTACTTC.